The clone carrying this TCR beta chain has only a few counts. This sample is drawn from a study of blood T cell repertoires in COVID-19. The protocol was immunoSEQ multiplex PCR, while the TCRdb copy is restricted to in-frame clones and leaves out a portion. This sample has around 300,000 clones, with approximately 88% found just once. The CDR3 extends over 14 amino acids. CDR1 and CDR2 from the germline V gene are SNHLY and FYNNEI. With V trimmed by 6 bases and J by 2 bases, 3 bases remained unmatched. Enrolled through a virtual design, the participants were between 18 and 89 years of age and came from 24 US areas.

Input material: PBMCs or T cells enriched from blood (not recorded which). The chain has TRBV2 and TRBJ1-5, with 8 positions matching TRBD1. The TCR sequence derives from a man aged 25 to 40 who had recovered from COVID-19. The CDR3 DNA reads as TGTGCCAGCAGGACAGGGGAGGGCAATCAGCCCCAGCATTTT. Its protein is CASRTGEGNQPQHF.